This T cell receptor (beta chain) was sequenced during a study of vaccination effects on CD4 cells after COVID-19. Turning to the study itself: The cohort was immunized with two doses of either the BNT162b2 or mRNA-1273 vaccine.

With respect to this clone: Its target is unknown.

ViraFEST expansion of antigen-specific CD4+ T cells with viral peptide pools preceded sequencing. At the end of over 8 days of culture, CD4+ T cells were isolated. Previously uninfected by SARS-CoV-2, the vaccine recipients also showed negative nucleocapsid antibodies. Roughly 1.8 million PBMC per well received 10 IU/ml IL-2 and approximately 10 ug/ml peptides in culture. CDR3 length: 13 amino acids. J lost 4 bases, V lost 5 bases, and 3 bases had no gene match. The method was immunoSEQ multiplex PCR; TCRdb's version includes in-frame clones alone and lacks a portion of them. The sample records 62,000 or so clones, under 90% being singletons. Findings and limits, study-wide: Vaccine-induced clones in healthy vaccinees cross-reacted with common cold coronaviruses in only 1 of 255 cases.

The chain recombines TRBV12-3 or TRBV12-4 with TRBJ1-2; the match to TRBD1 covers 8 bases. The input for sequencing was CD4+ T cells from PBMCs cultured with SARS-CoV-2 spike peptides, taken before COVID-19 vaccination. This TCR came from a human donor who received a COVID-19 vaccine. The CDR3 region is CASSPDRVYGYTF. DNA of the CDR3: TGTGCCAGCAGTCCGGACAGGGTCTATGGCTACACCTTC.